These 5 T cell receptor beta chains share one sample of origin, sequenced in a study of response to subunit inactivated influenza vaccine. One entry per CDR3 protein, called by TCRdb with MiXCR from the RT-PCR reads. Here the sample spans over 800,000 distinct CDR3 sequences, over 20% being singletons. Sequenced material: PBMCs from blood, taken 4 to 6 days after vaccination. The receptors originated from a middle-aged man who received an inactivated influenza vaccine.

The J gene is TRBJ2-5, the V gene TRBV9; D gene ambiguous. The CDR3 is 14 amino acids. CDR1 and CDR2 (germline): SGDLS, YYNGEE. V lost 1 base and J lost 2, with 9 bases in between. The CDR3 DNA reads TGTGCCAGCAGCGTATCGTCAGGTCAAGAGACCCAGTACTTC. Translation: CASSVSSGQETQYF.

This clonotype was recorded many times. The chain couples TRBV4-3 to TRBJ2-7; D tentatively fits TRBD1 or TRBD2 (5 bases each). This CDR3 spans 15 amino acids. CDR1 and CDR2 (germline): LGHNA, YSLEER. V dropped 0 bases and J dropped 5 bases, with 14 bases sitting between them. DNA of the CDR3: TGCGCCAGCAGCCAAGAAGCAGGGCGGGTCCACGAGCAGTACTTC. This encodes CASSQEAGRVHEQYF.

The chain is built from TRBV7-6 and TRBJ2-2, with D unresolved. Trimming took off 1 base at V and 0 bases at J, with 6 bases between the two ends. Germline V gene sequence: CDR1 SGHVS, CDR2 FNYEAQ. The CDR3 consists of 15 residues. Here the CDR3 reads CASSLGSTNTGELFF. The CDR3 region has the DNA TGTGCCAGCAGCTTAGGATCGACGAACACCGGGGAGCTGTTTTTT.

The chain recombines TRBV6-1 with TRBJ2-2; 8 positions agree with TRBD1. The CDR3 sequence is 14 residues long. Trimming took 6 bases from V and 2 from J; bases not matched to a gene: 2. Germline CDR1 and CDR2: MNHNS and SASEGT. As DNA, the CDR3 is TGTGCCAGCAGGGACAGGGTAAACACCGGGGAGCTGTTTTTT. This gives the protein CASRDRVNTGELFF.

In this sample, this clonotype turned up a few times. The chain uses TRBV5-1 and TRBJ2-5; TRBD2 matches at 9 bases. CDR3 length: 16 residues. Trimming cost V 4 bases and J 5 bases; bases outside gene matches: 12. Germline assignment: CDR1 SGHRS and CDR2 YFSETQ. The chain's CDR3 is CASSQSSGSARETQYF. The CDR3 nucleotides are TGCGCCAGCAGCCAGAGTAGCGGGAGTGCGAGGGAGACCCAGTACTTC. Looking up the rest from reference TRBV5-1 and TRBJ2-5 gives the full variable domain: KAGVTQTPRYLIKTRGQQVTLSCSPISGHRSVSWYQQTPGQGLQFLFEYFSETQRNKGNFPGRFSGRQFSNSRSEMNVSTLELGDSALYLCASSQSSGSARETQYFGPGTRLLVL.